A selection of T cell receptor beta chains follows, all from one sample in a study of blood T cell repertoires in COVID-19. Clones were sequenced by immunoSEQ multiplex PCR, and TCRdb holds only the in-frame ones, with some missing. The repertoire includes some 320,000 clones, more than 70% of them detected once, and approximately 5% sits in the top ten. The sample consisted of PBMCs or T cells enriched from blood (not recorded which). The receptor source for this set is a woman in her 30s who had recovered from COVID-19. The conserved cysteine and the conserved F or W are not part of the CDR3 here. Clone size is given for some rows only: seen once, a few or many times, or a class if the clone is expanded.

abundance | v_gene | CDR3aa
NA | TRBV27 | ASSHPTLLAGGPDTQY
NA | TRBV5-1 | ASSLAEVAGAPTDTQY
NA | TRBV5-1 | ASSPSHRTLYEQY
NA | TRBV18 | ASSPSGGRDTQY
NA | TRBV15 | ATSRDGGTGANVLT
NA | TRBV23-1 | ANPIQKGRGRSNEQY
NA | TRBV5-4 | ASSLVFREQETQY
NA | TRBV7-2 | ASSSDRDGGYT
once | TRBV3-1/TRBV3-2 | ASSQDYVKGYGNTIY
NA | TRBV6-5 | ASSYSGRTGNTIY
NA | TRBV6-6 | ASSDRAKSPLH
NA | TRBV5-1 | ASSLAIKEDREQY
NA | TRBV12-3/TRBV12-4 | ASSTGLEETQY
NA | TRBV3-1/TRBV3-2 | ASSQAPGGEGYEKLF
NA | TRBV5-5 | ASSIVGPTEPGNTIY
NA | TRBV19 | ASSISGTGHSPLH
few | TRBV4-3 | ASSQEYGDDGYT
NA | TRBV3-1/TRBV3-2 | ASSNGQGGEQY
NA | TRBV5-1 | ASSLEIVGSDEQF
NA | TRBV7-9 | ASSSTGSSPLH
NA | TRBV10-2 | ASSETFRGGGNTIY
NA | TRBV27 | ASSLLQGNLYGYT
few | TRBV6-5 | ASSPTASNQPQH
NA | TRBV15 | ATSSRVNEQF
NA | TRBV7-9 | ASSPFQGAAGSPLH
NA | TRBV6-5 | ASSLGHRNEKLF
few | TRBV5-5 | ASQRGDTGELF
once | TRBV7-2 | ASSLVQNTIY
NA | TRBV15 | ATRRTDTQY
NA | TRBV7-9 | ASSSTAPSYNEQF
NA | TRBV6-2/TRBV6-3 | ASSYLDRQETQY
NA | TRBV3-1/TRBV3-2 | ASSQGRDWEQY
NA | TRBV28 | ASSPGGGYGYT